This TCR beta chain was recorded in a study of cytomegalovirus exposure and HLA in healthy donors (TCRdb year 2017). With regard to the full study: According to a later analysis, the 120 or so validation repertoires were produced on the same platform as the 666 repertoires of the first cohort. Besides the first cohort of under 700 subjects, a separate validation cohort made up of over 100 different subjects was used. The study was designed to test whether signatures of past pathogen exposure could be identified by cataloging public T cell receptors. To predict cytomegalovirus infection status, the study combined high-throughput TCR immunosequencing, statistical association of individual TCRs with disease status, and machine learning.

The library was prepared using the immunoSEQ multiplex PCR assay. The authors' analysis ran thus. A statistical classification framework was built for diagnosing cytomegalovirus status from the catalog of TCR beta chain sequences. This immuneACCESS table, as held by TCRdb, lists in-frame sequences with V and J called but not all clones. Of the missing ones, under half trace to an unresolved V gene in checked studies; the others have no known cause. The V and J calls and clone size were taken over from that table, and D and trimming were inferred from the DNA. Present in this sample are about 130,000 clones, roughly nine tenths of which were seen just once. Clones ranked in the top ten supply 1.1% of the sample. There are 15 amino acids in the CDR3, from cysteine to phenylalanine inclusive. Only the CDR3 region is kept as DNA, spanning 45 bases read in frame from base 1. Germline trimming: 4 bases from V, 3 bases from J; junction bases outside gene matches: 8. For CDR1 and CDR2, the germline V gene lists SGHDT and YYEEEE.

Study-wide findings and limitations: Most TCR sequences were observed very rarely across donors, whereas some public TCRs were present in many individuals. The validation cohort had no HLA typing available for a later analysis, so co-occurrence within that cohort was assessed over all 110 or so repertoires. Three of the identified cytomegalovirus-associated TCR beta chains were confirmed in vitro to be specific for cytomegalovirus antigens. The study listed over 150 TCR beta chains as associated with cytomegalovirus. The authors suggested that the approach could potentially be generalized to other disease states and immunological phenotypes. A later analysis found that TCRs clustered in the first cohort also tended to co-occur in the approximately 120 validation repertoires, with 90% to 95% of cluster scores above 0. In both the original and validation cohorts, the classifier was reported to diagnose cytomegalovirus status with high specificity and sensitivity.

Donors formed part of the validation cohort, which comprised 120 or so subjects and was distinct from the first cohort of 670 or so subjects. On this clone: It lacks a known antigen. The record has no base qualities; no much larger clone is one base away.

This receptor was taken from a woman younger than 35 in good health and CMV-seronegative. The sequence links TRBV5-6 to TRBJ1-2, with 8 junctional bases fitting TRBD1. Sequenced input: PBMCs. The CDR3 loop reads CASSPGQGLYYGYTF. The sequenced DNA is TGTGCCAGCAGCCCCGGACAGGGCTTGTACTATGGCTACACCTTC.